This T cell receptor (beta chain) was sequenced during a study of T cell repertoires in aging, cancer and after chemotherapy. As to this clonotype: The antigen is undetermined.

A mixed TRB-A/B primer pool amplified rearranged TRB by multiplex touch-down PCR. TCRdb reanalysed the multiplex PCR reads using MiXCR and keeps one entry per CDR3 protein. The sample carries about 800 distinct CDR3 sequences, 89% recorded once. The template was genomic DNA from peripheral blood, not RNA. The study, taken as a whole, reports: Across the chemotherapy interval, each cancer cohort showed higher median generation probability, suggesting thymic rebound. In cancer patients, declining TCR diversity with age involved lost richness and lost evenness. Untreated cancer patients had significantly lower blood TCR diversity than age-matched healthy donors.

The CDR3 loop spans 12 amino acids. The germline CDR1 and CDR2 sequences are MNHNY and SVGAGI (reference sequence). V shed 5 bases and J shed 5 bases, with 6 bases lying between them. The chain employs TRBV6-6 and TRBJ1-4; no clear D. Material: blood. This clonotype was sampled from a human donor with a solid tumor. The CDR3 protein is CASSNVNEKLFF. In DNA, the CDR3 is TGTGCCAGCAGTAATGTCAATGAAAAACTGTTTTTT.